This T cell receptor beta chain was documented in a study of neoadjuvant anti-PD-1 for oral cavity cancer. TCRdb's table, derived via immunoSEQ multiplex PCR, lists solely in-frame clones and lacks some. The top ten hold approximately 3.4% of the sample, which has more than 6,500 clones, 60% to 85% seen once. Germline lookup yields CDR1 SGHAT and CDR2 FQNNGV. The CDR3 length is 16 residues. Trimming left V 5 bases short and J 2 bases short, with 19 bases between. The sample here was PBMCs, taken before nivolumab (anti-PD-1) treatment. The chain links TRBV11-2 to TRBJ2-7, with a weak D call TRBD1 (5 bases). This clonotype originated in a person between 40 and 80 years old with oral cavity squamous cell carcinoma. The CDR3 reads CASSPTQGPKPYEQYF. The CDR3 coding sequence is TGTGCCAGCAGCCCTACCCAGGGTCCCAAGCCCTACGAGCAGTACTTC. The entire variable domain, with the rest obtained from reference TRBV11-2 and TRBJ2-7, is as follows: EAGVAQSPRYKIIEKRQSVAFWCNPISGHATLYWYQQILGQGPKLLIQFQNNGVVDDSQLPKDRFSAERLKGVDSTLKIQPAKLEDSAVYLCASSPTQGPKPYEQYFGPGTRLTVT.